This note documents a single TCR beta chain sequence. The record originates from a study of blood T cell repertoires in COVID-19. Study information: Samples representing acute and convalescent COVID-19 were sourced from the United States, Italy and Spain. In each case, the material was cDNA or gDNA derived from T cells, B-cell-depleted T cells, or PBMCs.

Germline CDR1 LNHNV, CDR2 YYDKDF (reference sequence). CDR3 length: 14 residues. V dropped 3 bases and J dropped 5; count of bases not matched to a gene: 5. How the authors handled the data: For nucleated cells, counts were estimated from reference gene primer amplification. Here immunoSEQ multiplex PCR was the method, and the copy in TCRdb shows in-frame clones only, minus some. V and J calls and clone size come straight from that table; D and trimming were deduced from the DNA. The repertoire holds 150,000 to 200,000 clones, 85% seen once, with around 3.2% in the top ten. V and J are TRBV15 and TRBJ2-3; 7 nucleotides agree with TRBD1. Sequenced: peripheral blood. This TCR derives from a human donor with acute or convalescent COVID-19. The donor label of this sample is uncertain. The chain's CDR3 is CATSRNSGGDTQYF. CDR3 sequence (DNA): TGTGCCACCAGCAGGAATTCAGGGGGAGATACGCAGTATTTT.